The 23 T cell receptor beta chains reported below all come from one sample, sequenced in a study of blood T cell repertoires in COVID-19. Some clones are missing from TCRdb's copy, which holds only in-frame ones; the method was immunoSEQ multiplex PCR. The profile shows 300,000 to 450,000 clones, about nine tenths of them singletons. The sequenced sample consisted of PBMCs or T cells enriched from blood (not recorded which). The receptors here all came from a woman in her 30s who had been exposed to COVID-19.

CDR3 bases: TGTGCCTGTTCCCATTTGGAGGGCTACACCTTC. Its protein product is CACSHLEGYTF. The chain employs TRBV30 and TRBJ1-2; unclear D gene. Germline loops: CDR1 GTSNPN, CDR2 SVGIG (reference sequence). The CDR3 totals 11 residues. V gave up 6 bases and J gave up 8 bases, with 13 bases separating them.

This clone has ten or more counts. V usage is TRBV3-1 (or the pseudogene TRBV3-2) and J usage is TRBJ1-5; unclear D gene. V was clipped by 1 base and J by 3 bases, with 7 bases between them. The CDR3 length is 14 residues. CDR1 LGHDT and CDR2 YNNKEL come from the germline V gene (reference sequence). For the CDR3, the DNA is TGTGCCAGCAGCCAAGGGCGGATCAATCAGCCCCAGCATTTT. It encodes CASSQGRINQPQHF.

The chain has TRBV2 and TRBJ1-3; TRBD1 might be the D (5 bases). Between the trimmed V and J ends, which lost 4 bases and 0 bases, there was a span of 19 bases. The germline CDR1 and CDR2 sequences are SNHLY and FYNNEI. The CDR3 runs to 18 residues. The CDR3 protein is CASSVRGMEGLSGNTIYF. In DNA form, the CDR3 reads TGTGCCAGCAGTGTTCGGGGGATGGAGGGGCTCTCTGGAAACACCATATATTTT.

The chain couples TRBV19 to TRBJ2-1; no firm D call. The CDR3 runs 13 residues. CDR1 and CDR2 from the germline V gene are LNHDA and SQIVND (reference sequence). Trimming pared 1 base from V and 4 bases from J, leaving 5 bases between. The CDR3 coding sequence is TGTGCCAGTAGTATAGCACAGTACAATGAGCAGTTCTTC. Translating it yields CASSIAQYNEQFF. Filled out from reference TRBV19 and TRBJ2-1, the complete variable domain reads DGGITQSPKYLFRKEGQNVTLSCEQNLNHDAMYWYRQDPGQGLRLIYYSQIVNDFQKGDIAEGYSVSREKKESFPLTVTSAQKNPTAFYLCASSIAQYNEQFFGPGTRLTVL.

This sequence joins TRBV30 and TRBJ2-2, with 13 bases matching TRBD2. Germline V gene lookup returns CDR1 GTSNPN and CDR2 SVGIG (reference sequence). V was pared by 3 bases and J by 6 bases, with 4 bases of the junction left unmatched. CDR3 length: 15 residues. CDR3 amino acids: CAWRPGLAGSGELFF. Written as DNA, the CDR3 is TGTGCCTGGAGACCGGGACTAGCGGGATCCGGGGAGCTGTTTTTT.

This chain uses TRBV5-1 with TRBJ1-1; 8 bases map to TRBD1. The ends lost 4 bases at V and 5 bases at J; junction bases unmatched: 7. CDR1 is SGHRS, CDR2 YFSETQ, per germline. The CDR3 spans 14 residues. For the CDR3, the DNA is TGCGCCAGCAGCGAAACAGGGGGTGGAACTGAAGCTTTCTTT. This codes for CASSETGGGTEAFF.

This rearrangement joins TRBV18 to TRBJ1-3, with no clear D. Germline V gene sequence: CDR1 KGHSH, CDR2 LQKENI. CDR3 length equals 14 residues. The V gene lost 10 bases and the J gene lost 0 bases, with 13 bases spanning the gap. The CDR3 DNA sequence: TGTGCCACCCGCGAGGGTAGCTCTGGAAACACCATATATTTT. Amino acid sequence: CATREGSSGNTIYF. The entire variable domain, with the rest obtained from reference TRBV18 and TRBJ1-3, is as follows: NAGVMQNPRHLVRRRGQEARLRCSPMKGHSHVYWYRQLPEEGLKFMVYLQKENIIDESGMPKERFSAEFPKEGPSILRIQQVVRGDSAAYFCATREGSSGNTIYFGEGSWLTVV.

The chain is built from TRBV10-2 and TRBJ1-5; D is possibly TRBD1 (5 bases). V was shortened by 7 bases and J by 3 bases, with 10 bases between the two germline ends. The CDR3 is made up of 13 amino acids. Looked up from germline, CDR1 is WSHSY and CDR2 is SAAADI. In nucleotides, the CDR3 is TGCGCCAGCACCGACAGCTACAATCAGCCCCAGCATTTT. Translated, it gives CASTDSYNQPQHF.

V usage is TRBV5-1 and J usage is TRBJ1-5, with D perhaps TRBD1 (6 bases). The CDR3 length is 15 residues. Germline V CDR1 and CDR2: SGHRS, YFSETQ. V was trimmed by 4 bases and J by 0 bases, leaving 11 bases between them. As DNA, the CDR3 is TGCGCCAGCAGCGCCGGACAGTATAGCAATCAGCCCCAGCATTTT. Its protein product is CASSAGQYSNQPQHF.

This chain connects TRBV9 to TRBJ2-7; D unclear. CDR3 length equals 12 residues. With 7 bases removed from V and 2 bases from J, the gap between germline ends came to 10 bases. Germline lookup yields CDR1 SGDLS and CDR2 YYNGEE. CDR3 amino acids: CASVAFTYEQYF. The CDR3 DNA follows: TGTGCCAGCGTAGCCTTTACCTACGAGCAGTACTTC.

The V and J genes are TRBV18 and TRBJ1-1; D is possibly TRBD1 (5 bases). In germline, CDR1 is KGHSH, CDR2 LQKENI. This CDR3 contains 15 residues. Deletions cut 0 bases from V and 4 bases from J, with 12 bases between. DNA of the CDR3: TGTGCCAGCTCACCACCCGGGGGGGAGGGCACTGAAGCTTTCTTT. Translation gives CASSPPGGEGTEAFF.

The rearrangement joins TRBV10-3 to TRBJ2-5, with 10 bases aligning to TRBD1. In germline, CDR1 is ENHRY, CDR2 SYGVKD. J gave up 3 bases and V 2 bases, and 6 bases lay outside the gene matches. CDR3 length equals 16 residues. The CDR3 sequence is CAISEPQGTGEETQYF. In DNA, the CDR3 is TGTGCCATCAGTGAGCCGCAAGGGACAGGGGAAGAGACCCAGTACTTC.

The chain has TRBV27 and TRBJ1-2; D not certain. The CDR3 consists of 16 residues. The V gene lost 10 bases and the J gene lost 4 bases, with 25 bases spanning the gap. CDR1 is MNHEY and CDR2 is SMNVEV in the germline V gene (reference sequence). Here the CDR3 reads CANTLALDELAYGYTF. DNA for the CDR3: TGTGCCAATACTTTAGCCCTAGACGAGCTTGCCTATGGCTACACCTTC.

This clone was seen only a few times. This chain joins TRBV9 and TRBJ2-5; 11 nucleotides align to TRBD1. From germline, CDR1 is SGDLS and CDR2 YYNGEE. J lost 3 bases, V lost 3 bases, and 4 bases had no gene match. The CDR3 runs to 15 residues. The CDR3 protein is CASSGGQGAEETQYF. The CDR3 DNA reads TGTGCCAGCAGCGGTGGACAGGGGGCAGAAGAGACCCAGTACTTC.

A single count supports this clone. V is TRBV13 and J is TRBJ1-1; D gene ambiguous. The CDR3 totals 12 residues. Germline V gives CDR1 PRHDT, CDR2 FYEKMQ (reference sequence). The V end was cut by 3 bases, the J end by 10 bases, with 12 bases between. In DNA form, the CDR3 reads TGTGCCAGCAGCTTGGGCTATCGGGGAGCTTTCTTT. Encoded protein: CASSLGYRGAFF.

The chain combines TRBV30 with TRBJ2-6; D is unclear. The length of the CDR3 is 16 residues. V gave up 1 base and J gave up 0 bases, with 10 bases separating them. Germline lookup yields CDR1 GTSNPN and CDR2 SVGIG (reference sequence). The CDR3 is CAWSGPRGSGANVLTF. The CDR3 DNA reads TGTGCCTGGAGTGGCCCGCGAGGCTCTGGGGCCAACGTCCTGACTTTC.

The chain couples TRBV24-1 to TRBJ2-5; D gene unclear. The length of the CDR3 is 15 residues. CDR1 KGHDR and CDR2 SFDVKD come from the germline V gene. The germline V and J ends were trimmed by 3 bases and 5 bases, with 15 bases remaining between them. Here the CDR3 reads CATSDQAQKPETQYF. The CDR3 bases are TGTGCCACCAGTGATCAGGCCCAGAAGCCCGAGACCCAGTACTTC.

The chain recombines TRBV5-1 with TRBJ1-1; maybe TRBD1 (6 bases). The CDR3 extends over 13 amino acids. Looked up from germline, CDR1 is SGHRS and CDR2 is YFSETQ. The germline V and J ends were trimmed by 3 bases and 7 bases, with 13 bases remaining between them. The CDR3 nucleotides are TGCGCCAGCAGCTCGTGGGGGCCTTATGAAGCTTTCTTT. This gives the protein CASSSWGPYEAFF.

The CDR3 reads CASSLTEDYGYTF. The CDR3 DNA reads TGTGCCAGCAGCTTGACGGAGGACTATGGCTACACCTTC. The chain uses TRBV7-9 and TRBJ1-2; the D is unclear. This CDR3 is 13 amino acids long. With 3 bases removed from V and 3 bases from J, the gap between germline ends came to 8 bases. CDR1 SEHNR and CDR2 FQNEAQ come from the germline V gene (reference sequence).

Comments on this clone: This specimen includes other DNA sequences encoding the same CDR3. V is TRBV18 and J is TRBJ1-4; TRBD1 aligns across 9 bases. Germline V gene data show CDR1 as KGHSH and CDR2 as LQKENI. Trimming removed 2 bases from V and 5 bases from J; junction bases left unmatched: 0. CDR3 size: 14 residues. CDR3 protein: CASSPGTGNEKLFF. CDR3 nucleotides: TGTGCCAGCTCACCAGGGACAGGGAATGAAAAACTGTTTTTT.

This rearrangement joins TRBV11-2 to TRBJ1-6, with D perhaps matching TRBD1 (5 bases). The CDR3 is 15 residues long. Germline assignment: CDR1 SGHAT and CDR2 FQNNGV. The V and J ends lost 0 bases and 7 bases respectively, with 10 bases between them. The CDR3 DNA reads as TGTGCCAGCAGCTTAGATGGGGGGGTCAATTCACCCCTCCACTTT. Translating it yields CASSLDGGVNSPLHF.

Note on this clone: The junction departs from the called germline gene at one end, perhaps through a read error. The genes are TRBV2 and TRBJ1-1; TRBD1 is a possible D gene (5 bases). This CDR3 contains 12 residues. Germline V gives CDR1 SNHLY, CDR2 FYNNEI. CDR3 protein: CASREDSTEAFF. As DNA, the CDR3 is TGTGCCAGCAGGGAAGACAGCACTGAAGCTTTCTTT.

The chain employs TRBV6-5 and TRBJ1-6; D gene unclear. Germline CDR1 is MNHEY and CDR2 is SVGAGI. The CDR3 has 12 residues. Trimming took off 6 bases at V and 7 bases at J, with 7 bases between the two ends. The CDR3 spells CASSPRNSPLHF. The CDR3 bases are TGTGCCAGCAGCCCCCGGAATTCACCCCTCCACTTT.